This T cell receptor (beta chain) is drawn from a study of cytomegalovirus exposure and HLA in healthy donors. Overall study results and limits: According to the study, roughly 160 TCR beta chains were cytomegalovirus-associated. Earlier results showed most TCR beta V segments being productive about 87% or about 30% of the time.

A multiplex PCR was run with 60 Vbeta primers and 13 Jbeta primers. TCRdb keeps only in-frame clones here, not all; method: immunoSEQ multiplex PCR. The data show 150,000 to 200,000 clones, 84% seen once. The CDR3 has 17 amino acids. Germline assignment: CDR1 LGHNA and CDR2 YSLEER. Trimming removed 0 bases at V and 1 base at J, with 12 bases between. This clone was picked up a small number of times. Its specificity is not known. The sequence was collected from a boy between 10 and 17 years old in good health and CMV-seronegative. The gene calls are TRBV4-3 and TRBJ1-4; D gene uncertain. Sequencing used PBMCs. CDR3 amino acids: CASSQDAGRRTNEKLFF. As DNA, the CDR3 is TGCGCCAGCAGCCAAGATGCGGGGAGGAGAACTAATGAAAAACTGTTTTTT.